The sequence of this T cell receptor (beta chain) was determined in a study of shared clonotypes between healthy human individuals. A remark on this clone: A single base is all that separates this from a far larger clone, so a read error is likely. Other nucleotide sequences from this sample produce the same CDR3.

It was at deep level that the assay was run. Replicate PCRs for sorted subsets used approximately 190 ng DNA; this equaled around 29,000 T cell genomes. The data were produced by immunoSEQ multiplex PCR, yet TCRdb's version contains in-frame clones alone and is incomplete. The sample records nearly 1 million clones, more than 75% being singletons. The clonotype was recovered from a man between 18 and 29 years old in good health. The sequenced material came from memory CD4+ T cells sorted from blood. As to subset: CD45RA-negative fraction.

The CDR3 sequence is CASSLRGGNQPQHF. The DNA of the CDR3 is TGTGCCAGCAGTTTGCGGGGTGGCAATCAGCCCCAGCATTTT. The chain employs TRBV27 and TRBJ1-5; D unclear. The V gene lost 3 bases and the J gene lost 2 bases, with 8 bases spanning the gap. This CDR3 is 14 amino acids long. CDR1 is MNHEY and CDR2 is SMNVEV in the germline V gene (reference sequence).